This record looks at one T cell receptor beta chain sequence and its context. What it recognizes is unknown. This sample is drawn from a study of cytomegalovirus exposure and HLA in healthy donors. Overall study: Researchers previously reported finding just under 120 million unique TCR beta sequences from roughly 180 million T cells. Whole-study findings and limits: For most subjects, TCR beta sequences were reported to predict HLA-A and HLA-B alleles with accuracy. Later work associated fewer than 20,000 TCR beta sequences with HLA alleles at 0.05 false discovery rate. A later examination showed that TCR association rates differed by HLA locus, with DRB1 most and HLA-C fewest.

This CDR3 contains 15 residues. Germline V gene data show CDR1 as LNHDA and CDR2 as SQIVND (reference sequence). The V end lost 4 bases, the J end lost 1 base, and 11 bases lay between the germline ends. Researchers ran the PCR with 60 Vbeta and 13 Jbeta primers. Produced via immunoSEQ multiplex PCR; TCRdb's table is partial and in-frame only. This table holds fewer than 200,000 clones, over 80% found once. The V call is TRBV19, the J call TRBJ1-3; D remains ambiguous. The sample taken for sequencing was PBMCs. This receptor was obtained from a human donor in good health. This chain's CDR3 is CASSTAARSGNTIYF. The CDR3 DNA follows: TGTGCCAGTAGTACGGCGGCCCGTTCTGGAAACACCATATATTTT.